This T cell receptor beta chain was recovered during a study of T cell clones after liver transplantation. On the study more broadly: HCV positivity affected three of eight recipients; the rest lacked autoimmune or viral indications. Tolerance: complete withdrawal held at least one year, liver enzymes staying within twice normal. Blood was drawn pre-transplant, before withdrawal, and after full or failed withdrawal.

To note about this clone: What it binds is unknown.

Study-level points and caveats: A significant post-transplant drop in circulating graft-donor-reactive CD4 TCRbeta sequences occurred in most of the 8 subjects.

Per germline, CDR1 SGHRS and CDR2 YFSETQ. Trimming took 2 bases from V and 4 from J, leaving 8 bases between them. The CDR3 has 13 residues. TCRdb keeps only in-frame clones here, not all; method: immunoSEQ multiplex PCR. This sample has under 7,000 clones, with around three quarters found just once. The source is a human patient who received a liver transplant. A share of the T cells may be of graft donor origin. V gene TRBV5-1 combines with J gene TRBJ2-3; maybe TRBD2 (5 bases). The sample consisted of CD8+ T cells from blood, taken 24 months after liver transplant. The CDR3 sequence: CASSLRRADTQYF. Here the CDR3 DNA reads TGCGCCAGCAGCTTAAGGCGGGCAGATACGCAGTATTTT.